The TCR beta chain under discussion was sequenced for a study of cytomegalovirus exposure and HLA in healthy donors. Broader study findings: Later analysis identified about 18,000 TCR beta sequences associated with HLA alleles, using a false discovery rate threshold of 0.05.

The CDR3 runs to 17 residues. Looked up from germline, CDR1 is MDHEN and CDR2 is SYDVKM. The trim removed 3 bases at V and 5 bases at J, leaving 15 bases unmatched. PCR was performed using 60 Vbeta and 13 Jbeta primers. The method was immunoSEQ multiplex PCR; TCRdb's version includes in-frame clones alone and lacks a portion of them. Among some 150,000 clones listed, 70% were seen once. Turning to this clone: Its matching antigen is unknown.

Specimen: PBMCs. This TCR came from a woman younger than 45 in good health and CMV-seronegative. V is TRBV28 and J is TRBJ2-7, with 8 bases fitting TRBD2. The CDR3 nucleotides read TGTGCCAGCAGTTTTAGTGGTAGCGGGACGGGCCCCGACGAGCAGTACTTC. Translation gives CASSFSGSGTGPDEQYF.